What follows are 14 T cell receptor beta chains derived from one specimen sequenced in a study of blood T cell repertoires in COVID-19. Only in-frame clones appear in the TCRdb table, and some are missing; sequencing was by immunoSEQ multiplex PCR. There are fewer than 300,000 clones in the sample; 88% occur only once, and 0.9% to 1% lies in the top ten. Sequenced material: peripheral blood. The receptors come from a woman aged 40-49 years who had recovered from COVID-19.

This chain uses TRBV6-6 with TRBJ1-2, with TRBD1 identical over 10 bases. The CDR3 spans 15 residues. The V and J ends lost 5 bases and 4 bases, in that order; junction bases with no gene match: 7. The germline V gene encodes CDR1 MNHNY and CDR2 SVGAGI (reference sequence). This chain's CDR3 is CASSNDRGLGYGYTF. Written as DNA, the CDR3 is TGTGCCAGCAGTAACGACAGGGGGCTGGGCTATGGCTACACCTTC.

With regard to this clone: Germline and junction disagree at one end, which may indicate a read error. This chain connects TRBV6-2 or TRBV6-3 to TRBJ1-5; D is ambiguous. The CDR3 consists of 13 residues. Germline V gene sequence: CDR1 MNHEY, CDR2 SVGEGT. The CDR3 DNA reads TGTGCCAGCAGTCTTAAGTACGGTCCCCATACTAATTTT. Translated, it gives CASSLKYGPHTNF.

Here the CDR3 reads CASSPGGAPYYEQYF. The DNA of the CDR3 is TGTGCCAGCAGCCCCGGGGGGGCCCCCTACTACGAGCAGTACTTC. V is TRBV5-4 and J is TRBJ2-7; TRBD2 agrees at 8 bases. With V trimmed by 4 bases and J by 3 bases, 9 bases remained unmatched. CDR3 size: 15 residues. The germline gives CDR1 SGHNT, CDR2 YYREEE (reference sequence).

This sequence joins TRBV20-1 and TRBJ1-2; the D gene is possibly TRBD1 (5 bases). The CDR3 is made up of 16 amino acids. V was clipped by 3 bases and J by 8 bases, with 25 bases between them. Germline CDR1 and CDR2: DFQATT and SNEGSKA (reference sequence). Here the CDR3 reads CSASDSGTRTISGYTF. The DNA for the CDR3 is TGCAGTGCTAGTGATAGTGGGACCAGGACTATCAGCGGCTACACCTTC.

This clone was seen a handful of times. This chain links TRBV6-5 with TRBJ1-1; tentatively, D is TRBD1 (5 bases). The CDR3 loop spans 15 amino acids. In germline, CDR1 is MNHEY, CDR2 SVGAGI. V lost 10 bases to trimming and J lost 1 base, with 19 bases between them. CDR3 residues: CATWGEYPSNTEAFF. The CDR3 DNA reads TGTGCCACCTGGGGGGAATATCCATCGAACACTGAAGCTTTCTTT.

The chain has TRBV5-1 and TRBJ2-2; D not certain. The CDR3 length is 14 residues. Germline loops: CDR1 SGHRS, CDR2 YFSETQ. V lost 3 bases and J 1 base, leaving 7 bases between the germline ends. The CDR3 spells CASSSTENTGELFF. The CDR3 coding sequence is TGCGCCAGCAGCTCCACAGAGAACACCGGGGAGCTGTTTTTT.

The V call is TRBV14, the J call TRBJ1-2; the match to TRBD1 covers 7 bases. The germline CDR1 and CDR2 sequences are SGHDN and FVKESK. CDR3 length: 13 residues. Trimming at V came to 5 bases and at J to 4 bases, leaving 4 bases not matched to a gene. In DNA, the CDR3 is TGTGCCAGCAGCGCTCCAGGGGGCTATGGCTACACCTTC. As protein: CASSAPGGYGYTF.

The V gene is TRBV30, the J gene TRBJ1-2; D is perhaps TRBD1 (5 bases). CDR3 length: 11 amino acids. Trimming pared 8 bases from V and 8 bases from J, leaving 15 bases between. CDR1 is GTSNPN, CDR2 SVGIG, per germline (reference sequence). The CDR3: CAAGGPGGYTF. The CDR3 coding sequence is TGTGCCGCGGGGGGACCGGGCGGCTACACCTTC.

V and J are TRBV18 and TRBJ1-2, with unresolved D. The CDR3 consists of 14 residues. From germline, CDR1 is KGHSH and CDR2 LQKENI. V lost 6 bases and J 3 bases, leaving 14 bases between the germline ends. CDR3 bases: TGTGCCAGCTCCCAAAGCAGCCGGGACTATGGCTACACCTTC. Its translation: CASSQSSRDYGYTF.

The chain couples TRBV9 to TRBJ2-1, with TRBD1 as a possible D gene (7 bases). V gave up 0 bases and J gave up 4 bases, with 11 bases separating them. This CDR3 has 15 amino acids. From germline, CDR1 is SGDLS and CDR2 YYNGEE. CDR3 sequence reads: CASSVGRGPYNEQFF. CDR3 nucleotide sequence: TGTGCCAGCAGCGTAGGGAGGGGGCCTTACAATGAGCAGTTCTTC.

This clone appeared a few times. V is TRBV7-9 and J is TRBJ1-1, with 9 bases fitting TRBD1. The CDR3 consists of 16 residues. J gave up 4 bases and V 2 bases, and 8 bases lay outside the gene matches. CDR1 and CDR2 (germline): SEHNR, FQNEAQ (reference sequence). CDR3 nucleotides: TGTGCCAGCAGCTTAAAGGGGGACAGGGAGGGCACTGAAGCTTTCTTT. As protein: CASSLKGDREGTEAFF.

V usage is TRBV30 and J usage is TRBJ2-3, with TRBD2 identical over 11 bases. Germline-derived CDR1 and CDR2 are GTSNPN and SVGIG (reference sequence). With 2 bases clipped from V and 4 bases from J, the junction kept 8 bases outside the gene matches. The CDR3 loop spans 16 amino acids. The CDR3 loop is CAWSLGTSGGADTQYF. CDR3 nucleotide sequence: TGTGCCTGGAGTCTCGGGACTAGCGGAGGGGCAGATACGCAGTATTTT.

This clone was counted between two and nine times. The chain uses TRBV28 and TRBJ2-2; 7 bases line up with TRBD1. With 2 bases clipped from V and 4 bases from J, the junction kept 4 bases outside the gene matches. Germline values: CDR1 MDHEN, CDR2 SYDVKM. This CDR3 has 15 amino acids. CDR3 amino acids: CASSLGGQTTGELFF. In DNA, the CDR3 is TGTGCCAGCAGTTTAGGGGGACAGACCACCGGGGAGCTGTTTTTT.

The chain combines TRBV10-3 with TRBJ1-1; D call uncertain. The CDR3 runs to 16 residues. V was cut by 3 bases and J by 1 base, with 15 bases left in between. Germline V gives CDR1 ENHRY, CDR2 SYGVKD. CDR3 in amino acids: CAISDSGLPGNTEAFF. The CDR3 DNA sequence: TGTGCCATCAGTGATAGCGGTCTTCCAGGGAACACTGAAGCTTTCTTT.